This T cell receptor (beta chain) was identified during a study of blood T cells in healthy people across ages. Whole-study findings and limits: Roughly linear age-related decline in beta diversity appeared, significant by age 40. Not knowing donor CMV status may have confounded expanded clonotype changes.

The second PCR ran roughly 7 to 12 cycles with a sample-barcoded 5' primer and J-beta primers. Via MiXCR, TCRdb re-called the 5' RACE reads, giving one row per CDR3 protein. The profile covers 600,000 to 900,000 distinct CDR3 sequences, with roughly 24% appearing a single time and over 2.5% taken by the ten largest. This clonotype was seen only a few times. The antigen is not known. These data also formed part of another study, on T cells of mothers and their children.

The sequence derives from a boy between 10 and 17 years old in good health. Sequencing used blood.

The CDR3 DNA is TGTGCCATCAGTGAGTCGCAAGGGTTCAAAAACATTCAGTACTTC. This encodes CAISESQGFKNIQYF. V is TRBV10-3 and J is TRBJ2-4, with unresolved D. Trimming pared 0 bases from V and 3 bases from J, leaving 9 bases between. CDR1 is ENHRY, CDR2 SYGVKD, per germline. The CDR3 runs 15 residues.